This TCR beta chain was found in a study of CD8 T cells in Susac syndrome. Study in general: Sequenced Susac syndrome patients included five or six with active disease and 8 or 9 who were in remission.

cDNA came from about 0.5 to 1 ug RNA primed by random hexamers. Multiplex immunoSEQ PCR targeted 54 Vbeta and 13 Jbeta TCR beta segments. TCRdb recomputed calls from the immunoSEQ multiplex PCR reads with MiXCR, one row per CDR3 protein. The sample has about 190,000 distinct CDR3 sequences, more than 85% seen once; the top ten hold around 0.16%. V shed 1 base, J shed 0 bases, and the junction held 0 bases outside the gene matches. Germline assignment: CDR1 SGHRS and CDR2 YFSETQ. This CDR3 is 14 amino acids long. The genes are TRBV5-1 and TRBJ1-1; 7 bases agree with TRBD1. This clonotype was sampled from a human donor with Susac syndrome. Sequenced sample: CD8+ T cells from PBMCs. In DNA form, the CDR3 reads TGCGCCAGCAGCTTGACAGGGGTGAACACTGAAGCTTTCTTT. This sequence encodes CASSLTGVNTEAFF.